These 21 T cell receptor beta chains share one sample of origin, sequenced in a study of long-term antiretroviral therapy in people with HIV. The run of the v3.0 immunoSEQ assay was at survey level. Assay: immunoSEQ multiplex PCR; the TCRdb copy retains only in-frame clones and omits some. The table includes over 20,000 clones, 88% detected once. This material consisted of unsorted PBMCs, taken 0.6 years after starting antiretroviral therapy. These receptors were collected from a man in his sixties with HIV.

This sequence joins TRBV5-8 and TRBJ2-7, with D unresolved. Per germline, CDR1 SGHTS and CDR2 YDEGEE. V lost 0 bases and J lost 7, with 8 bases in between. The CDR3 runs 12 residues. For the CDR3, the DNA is TGTGCCAGCAGCTTGGGGGCCTGGGAGCAGTACTTC. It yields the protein CASSLGAWEQYF.

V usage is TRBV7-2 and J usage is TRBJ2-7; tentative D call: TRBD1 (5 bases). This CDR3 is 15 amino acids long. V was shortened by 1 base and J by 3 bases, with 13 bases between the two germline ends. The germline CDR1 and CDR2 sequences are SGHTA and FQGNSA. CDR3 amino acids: CASSLGQGIGYEQYF. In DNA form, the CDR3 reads TGTGCCAGCAGCTTAGGCCAGGGAATAGGCTACGAGCAGTACTTC.

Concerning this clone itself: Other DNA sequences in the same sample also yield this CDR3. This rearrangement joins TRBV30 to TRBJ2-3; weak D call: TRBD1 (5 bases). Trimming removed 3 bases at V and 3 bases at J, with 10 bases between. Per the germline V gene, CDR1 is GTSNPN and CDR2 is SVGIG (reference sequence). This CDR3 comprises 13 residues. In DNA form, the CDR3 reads TGTGCCTGGAGGGGTAGGGGAACAGATACGCAGTATTTT. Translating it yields CAWRGRGTDTQYF.

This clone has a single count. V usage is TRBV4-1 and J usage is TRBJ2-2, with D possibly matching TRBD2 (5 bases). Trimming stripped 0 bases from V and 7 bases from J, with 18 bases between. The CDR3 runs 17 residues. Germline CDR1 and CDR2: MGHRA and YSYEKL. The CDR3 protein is CASSQDDTAAPVGELFF. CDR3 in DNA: TGCGCCAGCAGCCAAGATGATACAGCGGCCCCGGTCGGGGAGCTGTTTTTT.

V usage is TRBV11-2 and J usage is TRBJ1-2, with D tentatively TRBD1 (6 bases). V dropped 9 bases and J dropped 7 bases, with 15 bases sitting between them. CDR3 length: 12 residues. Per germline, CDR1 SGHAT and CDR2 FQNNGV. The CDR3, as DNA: TGTGCCAGTTCGTGGGGGGGCTCTGGCTACACCTTC. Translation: CASSWGGSGYTF.

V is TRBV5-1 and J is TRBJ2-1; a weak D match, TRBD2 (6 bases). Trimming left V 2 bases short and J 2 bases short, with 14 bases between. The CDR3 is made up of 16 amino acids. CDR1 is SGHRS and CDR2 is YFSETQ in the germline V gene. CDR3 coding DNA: TGCGCCAGCAGCTTTAGCGGTCTCTTGGCCTACAATGAGCAGTTCTTC. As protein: CASSFSGLLAYNEQFF. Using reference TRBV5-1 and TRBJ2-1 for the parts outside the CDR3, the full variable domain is KAGVTQTPRYLIKTRGQQVTLSCSPISGHRSVSWYQQTPGQGLQFLFEYFSETQRNKGNFPGRFSGRQFSNSRSEMNVSTLELGDSALYLCASSFSGLLAYNEQFFGPGTRLTVL.

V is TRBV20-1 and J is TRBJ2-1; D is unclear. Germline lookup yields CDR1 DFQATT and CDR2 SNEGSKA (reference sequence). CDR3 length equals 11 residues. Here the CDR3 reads CRPQAWNEQFF. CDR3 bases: TGCAGGCCCCAGGCTTGGAATGAGCAGTTCTTC.

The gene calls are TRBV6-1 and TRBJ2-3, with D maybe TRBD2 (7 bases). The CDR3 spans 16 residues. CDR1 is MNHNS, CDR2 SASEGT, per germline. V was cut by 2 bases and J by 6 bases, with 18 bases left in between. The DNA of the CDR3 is TGTGCCAGCAGTGAAAATGGAGGGGGGGGCCGGGATACGCAGTATTTT. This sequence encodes CASSENGGGGRDTQYF.

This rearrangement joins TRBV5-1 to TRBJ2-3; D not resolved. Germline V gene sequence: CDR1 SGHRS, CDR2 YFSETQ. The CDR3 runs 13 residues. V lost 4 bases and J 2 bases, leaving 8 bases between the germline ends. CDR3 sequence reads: CASSLYITDTQYF. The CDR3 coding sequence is TGCGCCAGCAGCCTCTATATCACAGATACGCAGTATTTT.

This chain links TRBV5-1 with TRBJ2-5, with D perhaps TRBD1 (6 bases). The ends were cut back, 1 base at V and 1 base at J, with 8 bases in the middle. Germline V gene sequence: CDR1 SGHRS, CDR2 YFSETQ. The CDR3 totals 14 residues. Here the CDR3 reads CASSLIGGQETQYF. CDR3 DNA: TGCGCCAGCAGCTTGATAGGGGGCCAAGAGACCCAGTACTTC.

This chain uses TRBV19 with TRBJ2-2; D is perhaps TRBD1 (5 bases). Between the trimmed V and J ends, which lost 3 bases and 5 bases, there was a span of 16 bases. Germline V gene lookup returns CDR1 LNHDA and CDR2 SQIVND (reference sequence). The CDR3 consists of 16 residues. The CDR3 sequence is CASSISQGLTTGELFF. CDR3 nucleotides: TGTGCCAGTAGTATCTCGCAGGGTCTTACTACCGGGGAGCTGTTTTTT.

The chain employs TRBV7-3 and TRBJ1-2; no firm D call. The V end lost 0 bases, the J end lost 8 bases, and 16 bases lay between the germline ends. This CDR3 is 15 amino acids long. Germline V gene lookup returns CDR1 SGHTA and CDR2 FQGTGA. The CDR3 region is CASSLTSSPIEGYTF. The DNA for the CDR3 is TGTGCCAGCAGCTTAACGAGCAGCCCTATCGAGGGCTACACCTTC. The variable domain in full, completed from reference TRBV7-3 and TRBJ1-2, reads GAGVSQTPSNKVTEKGKYVELRCDPISGHTALYWYRQSLGQGPEFLIYFQGTGAADDSGLPNDRFFAVRPEGSVSTLKIQRTERGDSAVYLCASSLTSSPIEGYTFGSGTRLTVV.

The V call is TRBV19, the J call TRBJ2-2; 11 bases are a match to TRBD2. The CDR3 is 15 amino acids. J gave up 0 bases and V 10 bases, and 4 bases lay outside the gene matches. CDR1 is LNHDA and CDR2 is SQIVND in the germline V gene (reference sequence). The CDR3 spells CATRLAGSNTGELFF. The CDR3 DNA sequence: TGTGCCACGAGACTAGCGGGATCGAACACCGGGGAGCTGTTTTTT.

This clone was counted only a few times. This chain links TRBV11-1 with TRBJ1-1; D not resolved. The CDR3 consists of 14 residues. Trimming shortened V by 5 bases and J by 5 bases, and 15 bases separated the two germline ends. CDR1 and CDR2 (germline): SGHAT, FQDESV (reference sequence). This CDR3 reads CASSPPSWRTEAFF. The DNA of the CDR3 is TGTGCCAGCAGCCCGCCGAGTTGGAGGACTGAAGCTTTCTTT. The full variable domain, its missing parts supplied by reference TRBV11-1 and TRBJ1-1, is EAEVAQSPRYKITEKSQAVAFWCDPISGHATLYWYRQILGQGPELLVQFQDESVVDDSQLPKDRFSAERLKGVDSTLKIQPAELGDSAMYLCASSPPSWRTEAFFGQGTRLTVV.

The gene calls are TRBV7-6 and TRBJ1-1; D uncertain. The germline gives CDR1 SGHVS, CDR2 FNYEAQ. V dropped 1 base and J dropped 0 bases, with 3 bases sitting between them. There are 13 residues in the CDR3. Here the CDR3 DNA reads TGTGCCAGCAGCTTAGTCGTGAACACTGAAGCTTTCTTT. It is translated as CASSLVVNTEAFF.

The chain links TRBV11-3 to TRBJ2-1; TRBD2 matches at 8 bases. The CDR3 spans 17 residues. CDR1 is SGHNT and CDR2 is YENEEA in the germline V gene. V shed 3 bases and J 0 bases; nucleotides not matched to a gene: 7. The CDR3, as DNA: TGTGCCAGCAGCTTGTCTAGCGGGCTGACCTCCTACAATGAGCAGTTCTTC. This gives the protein CASSLSSGLTSYNEQFF.

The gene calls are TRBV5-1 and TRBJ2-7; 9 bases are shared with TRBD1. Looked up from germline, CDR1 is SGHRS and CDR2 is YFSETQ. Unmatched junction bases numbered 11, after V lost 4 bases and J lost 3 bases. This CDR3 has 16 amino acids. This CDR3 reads CASSPLWTGDIYEQYF. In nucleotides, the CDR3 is TGCGCCAGCAGCCCCCTGTGGACAGGGGATATCTACGAGCAGTACTTC.

CDR3 sequence (DNA): TGTGCCTGGGACAGGATGAACACTGAAGCTTTCTTT. It yields the protein CAWDRMNTEAFF. The V gene is TRBV30, the J gene TRBJ1-1; perhaps TRBD1 as D (6 bases). The V gene lost 5 bases and the J gene lost 0 bases, with 7 bases spanning the gap. The CDR3 sequence is 12 residues long. Germline CDR1 reads GTSNPN; CDR2 reads SVGIG (reference sequence).

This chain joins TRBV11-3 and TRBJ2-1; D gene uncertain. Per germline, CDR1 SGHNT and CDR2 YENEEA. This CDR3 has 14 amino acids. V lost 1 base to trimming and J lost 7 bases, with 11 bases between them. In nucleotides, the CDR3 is TGTGCCAGCAGCTTAGTTCCTGGGGTGAATGAGCAGTTCTTC. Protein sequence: CASSLVPGVNEQFF.

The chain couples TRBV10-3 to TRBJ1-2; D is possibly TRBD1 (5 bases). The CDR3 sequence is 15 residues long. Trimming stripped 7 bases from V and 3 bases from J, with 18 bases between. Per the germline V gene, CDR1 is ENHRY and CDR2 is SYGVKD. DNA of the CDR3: TGTGCCATCAATCAGGACAACCAGTATCACTATGGCTACACCTTC. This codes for CAINQDNQYHYGYTF.

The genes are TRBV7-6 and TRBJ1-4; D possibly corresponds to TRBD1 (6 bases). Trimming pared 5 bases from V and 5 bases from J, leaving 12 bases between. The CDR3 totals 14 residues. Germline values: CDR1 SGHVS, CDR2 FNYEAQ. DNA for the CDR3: TGTGCCAGCAGCCAGGGGCGGGCAAATGAAAAACTGTTTTTT. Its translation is CASSQGRANEKLFF.